A single sample gave rise to the 11 T cell receptor beta chains below, sequenced in a study of response to subunit inactivated influenza vaccine. One entry per CDR3 protein, called by TCRdb with MiXCR from the RT-PCR reads. Seen here are around 480,000 distinct CDR3 sequences, 9.5% to 12% observed once, and the top ten hold about 12%. This specimen was PBMCs from blood, taken roughly 48 days after vaccination. The source of these receptors is a man between 50 and 59 years old who received an inactivated influenza vaccine.

This sequence joins TRBV12-3 or TRBV12-4 and TRBJ2-5, with D uncertain. The CDR3 covers 13 residues. V was trimmed by 5 bases and J by 2 bases, leaving 9 bases between them. CDR3 amino acids: CASSILGQETQYF. CDR3 in DNA: TGTGCCAGCAGTATTCTGGGGCAAGAGACCCAGTACTTC.

The J gene is TRBJ2-2, the V gene TRBV7-9; 12 nucleotides align to TRBD2. Germline CDR1 reads SEHNR; CDR2 reads FQNEAQ (reference sequence). This CDR3 is built from 15 residues. V was clipped by 3 bases and J by 6 bases; unmatched bases: 2. The CDR3 protein is CASSFLAGGAGELFF. Here the CDR3 DNA reads TGTGCCAGCAGCTTCCTAGCGGGAGGGGCCGGGGAGCTGTTTTTT.

The V gene is TRBV19, the J gene TRBJ2-7; TRBD1 or TRBD2 may be the D gene (5 bases each). CDR1 and CDR2 (germline): LNHDA, SQIVND (reference sequence). Trimming removed 3 bases from V and 0 bases from J, with 12 bases in between. The CDR3 sequence is 15 residues long. CDR3 protein: CASSIGSGTSYEQYF. CDR3 nucleotide sequence: TGTGCCAGTAGTATTGGTTCAGGGACCTCCTACGAGCAGTACTTC.

This clonotype was seen a few times. The chain employs TRBV7-2 and TRBJ2-2; the match to TRBD1 covers 9 bases. The CDR3 is made up of 16 amino acids. V was pared by 5 bases and J by 5 bases, with 9 bases of the junction left unmatched. CDR1 SGHTA and CDR2 FQGNSA come from the germline V gene. Here the CDR3 DNA reads TGTGCCAGCAGCGGACAGGGGAACAGTTTAACCGGGGAGCTGTTTTTT. Translating it yields CASSGQGNSLTGELFF.

This clonotype has a handful of counts. The V and J genes are TRBV5-1 and TRBJ2-7; 10 bases match TRBD2. Trimming cost V 2 bases and J 7 bases; bases outside gene matches: 9. Germline V lookup: CDR1 SGHRS, CDR2 YFSETQ. CDR3 size: 15 residues. The CDR3 region is CASSFSGRPLEEQYF. In DNA form, the CDR3 reads TGCGCCAGCAGCTTTAGCGGGAGGCCCTTAGAGGAGCAGTACTTC.

This clonotype was seen more than once but under ten times. The chain employs TRBV12-3 or TRBV12-4 and TRBJ1-4; D unclear. This CDR3 comprises 15 residues. The V gene lost 7 bases and the J gene lost 7 bases, with 19 bases spanning the gap. The CDR3 region is CASNPRGADGEKLFF. CDR3 DNA: TGTGCCAGCAACCCGAGAGGAGCAGACGGTGAAAAACTGTTTTTT.

This clonotype was counted between two and nine times. V is TRBV18 and J is TRBJ1-5; weak D call: TRBD1 (5 bases). The CDR3 extends over 14 amino acids. Per the germline V gene, CDR1 is KGHSH and CDR2 is LQKENI. Deletions cut 3 bases from V and 3 bases from J, with 9 bases between. The DNA for the CDR3 is TGTGCCAGCTCACCCCAGGGCCCCAATCAGCCCCAGCATTTT. This gives the protein CASSPQGPNQPQHF.

The V gene is TRBV28, the J gene TRBJ2-3; 12 positions agree with TRBD2. V was pared by 5 bases and J by 2 bases, with 8 bases of the junction left unmatched. Looked up from germline, CDR1 is MDHEN and CDR2 is SYDVKM. The CDR3 totals 17 residues. CDR3 loop: CASSPRTSGDLTDTQYF. The CDR3 nucleotides are TGTGCCAGCAGTCCACGGACTAGCGGGGACCTCACAGATACGCAGTATTTT.

The chain uses TRBV5-4 and TRBJ2-2; D remains ambiguous. V was cut by 1 base and J by 9 bases, with 7 bases left in between. Germline V lookup: CDR1 SGHNT, CDR2 YYREEE (reference sequence). The CDR3 consists of 12 residues. The DNA of the CDR3 is TGTGCCAGCAGCTTGCAGACCCGGGAGCTGTTTTTT. Amino acids: CASSLQTRELFF.

This clonotype was seen ten or more times. V gene TRBV4-2 combines with J gene TRBJ2-2, with D possibly being TRBD1 (6 bases). CDR1 LGHNA and CDR2 YNFKEQ come from the germline V gene. With 3 bases removed from V and 1 base from J, the gap between germline ends came to 18 bases. The CDR3 is 18 residues long. CDR3 protein: CASSQGTNYAGNTGELFF. The CDR3 DNA sequence: TGTGCCAGCAGCCAGGGGACAAACTATGCGGGGAACACCGGGGAGCTGTTTTTT.

The sample holds a few counts of this clonotype. The rearrangement uses TRBV12-3 or TRBV12-4 and TRBJ2-1; 8 nucleotides line up with TRBD2. The CDR3 contains 16 residues. After removal of 6 bases from V and 8 bases from J, the junction contained 15 bases not matched to a gene. This CDR3 is CASSYYLGRGVDEQFF. DNA for the CDR3: TGTGCCAGCAGCTATTACTTGGGGCGGGGGGTCGATGAGCAGTTCTTC.